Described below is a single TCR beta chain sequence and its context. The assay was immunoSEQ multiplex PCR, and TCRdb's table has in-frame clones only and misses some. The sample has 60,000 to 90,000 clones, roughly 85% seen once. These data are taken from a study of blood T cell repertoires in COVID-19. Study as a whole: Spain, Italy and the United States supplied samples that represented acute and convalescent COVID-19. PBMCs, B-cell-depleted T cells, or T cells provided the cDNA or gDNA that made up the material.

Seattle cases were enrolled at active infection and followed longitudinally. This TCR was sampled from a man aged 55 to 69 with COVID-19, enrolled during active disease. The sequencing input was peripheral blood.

This chain's CDR3 is CASVDNNSNQPQHF. CDR3 sequence (DNA): TGTGCCAGCGTAGACAACAACAGCAATCAGCCCCAGCATTTT. The chain recombines TRBV2 with TRBJ1-5; D unclear. The CDR3 consists of 14 residues. The V and J ends lost 8 bases and 1 base respectively, with 12 bases between them. The germline gives CDR1 SNHLY, CDR2 FYNNEI.